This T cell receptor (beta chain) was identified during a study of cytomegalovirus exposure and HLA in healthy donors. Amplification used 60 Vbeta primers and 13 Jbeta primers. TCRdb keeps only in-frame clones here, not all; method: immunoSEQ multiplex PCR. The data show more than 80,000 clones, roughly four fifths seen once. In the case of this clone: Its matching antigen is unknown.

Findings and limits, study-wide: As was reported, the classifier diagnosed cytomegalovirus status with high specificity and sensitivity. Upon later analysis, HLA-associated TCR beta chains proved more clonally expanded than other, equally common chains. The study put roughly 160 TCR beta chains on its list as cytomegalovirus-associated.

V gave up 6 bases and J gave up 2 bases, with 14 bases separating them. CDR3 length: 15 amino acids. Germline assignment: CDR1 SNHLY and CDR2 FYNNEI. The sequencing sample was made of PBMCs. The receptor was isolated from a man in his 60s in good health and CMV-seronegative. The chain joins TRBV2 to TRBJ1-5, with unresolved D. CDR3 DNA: TGTGCCAGCAGCGGCGGCGATTGGGGCAATCAGCCCCAGCATTTT. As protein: CASSGGDWGNQPQHF.